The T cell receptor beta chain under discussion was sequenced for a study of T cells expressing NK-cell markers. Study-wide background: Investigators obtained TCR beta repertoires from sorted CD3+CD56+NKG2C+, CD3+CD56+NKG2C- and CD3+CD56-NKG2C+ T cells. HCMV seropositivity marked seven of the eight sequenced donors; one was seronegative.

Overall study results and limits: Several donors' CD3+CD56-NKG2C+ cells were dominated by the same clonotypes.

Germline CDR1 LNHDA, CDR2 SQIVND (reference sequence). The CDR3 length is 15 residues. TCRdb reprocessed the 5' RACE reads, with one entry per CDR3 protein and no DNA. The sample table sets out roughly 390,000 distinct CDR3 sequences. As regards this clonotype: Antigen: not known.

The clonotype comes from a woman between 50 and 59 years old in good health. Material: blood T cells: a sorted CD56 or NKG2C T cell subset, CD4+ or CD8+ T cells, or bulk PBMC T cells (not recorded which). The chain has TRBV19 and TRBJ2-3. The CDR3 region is CASKFVGRRTDTQYF.